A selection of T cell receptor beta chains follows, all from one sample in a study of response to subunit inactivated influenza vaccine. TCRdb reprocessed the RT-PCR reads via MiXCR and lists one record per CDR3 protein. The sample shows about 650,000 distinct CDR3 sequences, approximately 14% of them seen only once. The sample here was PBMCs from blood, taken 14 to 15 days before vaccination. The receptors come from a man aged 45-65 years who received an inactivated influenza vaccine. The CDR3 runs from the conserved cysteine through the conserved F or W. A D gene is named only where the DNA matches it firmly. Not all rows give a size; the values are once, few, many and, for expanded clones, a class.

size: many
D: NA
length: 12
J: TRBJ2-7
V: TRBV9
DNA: TGTGCCAGCATAAAACTTCGGTACGAGCAGTACTTC
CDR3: CASIKLRYEQYF

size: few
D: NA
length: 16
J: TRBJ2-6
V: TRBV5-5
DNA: TGTGCCAGCAGCAGACAGCAGGGTGCTGGGGCCAACGTCCTGACTTTC
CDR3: CASSRQQGAGANVLTF

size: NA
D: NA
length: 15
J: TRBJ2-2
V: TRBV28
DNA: TGTGCCAGCAGCTCTTTGGCAGGGTCCACCGGGGAGCTGTTTTTT
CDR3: CASSSLAGSTGELFF

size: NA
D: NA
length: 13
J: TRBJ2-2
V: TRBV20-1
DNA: TGCAGTGCCAAGACTATCAACACCGGGGAGCTGTTTTTT
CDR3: CSAKTINTGELFF

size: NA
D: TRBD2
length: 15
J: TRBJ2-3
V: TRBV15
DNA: TGTGCCACAGCACTAGCGGGAGTTACGTCAGATACGCAGTATTTT
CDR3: CATALAGVTSDTQYF

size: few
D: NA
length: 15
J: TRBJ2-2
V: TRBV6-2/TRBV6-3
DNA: TGTGCCAGCAGTTACGCTTACGCCCCTACCGGGGAGCTGTTTTTT
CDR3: CASSYAYAPTGELFF

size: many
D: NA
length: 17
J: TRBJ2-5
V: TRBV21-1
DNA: TGTGCCAGCAGCAAATCGCTCCCTAGCGGGAGGAGAGAGACCCAGTACTTC
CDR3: CASSKSLPSGRRETQYF

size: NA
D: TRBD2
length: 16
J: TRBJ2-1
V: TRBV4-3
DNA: TGCGCCAGCAGCCAACGGACTAGCGGGAGTGCAAATGAGCAGTTCTTC
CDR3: CASSQRTSGSANEQFF

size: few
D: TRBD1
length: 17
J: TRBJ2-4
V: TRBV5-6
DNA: TGTGCCAGCAGCTTGGTTCGGACAGGGTGGGCCAAAAACATTCAGTACTTC
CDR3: CASSLVRTGWAKNIQYF

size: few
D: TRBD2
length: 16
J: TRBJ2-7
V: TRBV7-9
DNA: TGTGCCAGCAGCATGCCGGGACTAGCGGGGGCCTACGAGCAGTACTTC
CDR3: CASSMPGLAGAYEQYF

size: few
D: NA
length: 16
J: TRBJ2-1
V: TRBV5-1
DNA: TGCGCCAGCAGCTTGGATGGTGGGTTCTCCTACAATGAGCAGTTCTTC
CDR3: CASSLDGGFSYNEQFF

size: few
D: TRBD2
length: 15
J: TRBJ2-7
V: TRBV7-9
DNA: TGTGCCAGCATCAGGACTAGCGGGGCATACTACGAGCAGTACTTC
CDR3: CASIRTSGAYYEQYF

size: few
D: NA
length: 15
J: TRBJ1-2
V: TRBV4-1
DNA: TGCGCCAGCAGCCAAGTACAGGCGCGGGGCTATGGCTACACCTTC
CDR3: CASSQVQARGYGYTF

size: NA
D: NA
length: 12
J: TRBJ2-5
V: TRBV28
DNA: TGTGCCAGCAGTCCCACATTCTTACCGGTGTACTTC
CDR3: CASSPTFLPVYF

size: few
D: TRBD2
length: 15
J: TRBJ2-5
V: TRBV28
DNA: TGTGCCAGCAGACCTAGCGGGGGGGTCCAAGAGACCCAGTACTTC
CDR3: CASRPSGGVQETQYF

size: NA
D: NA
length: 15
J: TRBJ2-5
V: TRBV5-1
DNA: TGCGCCAGCAGCTTGAGGGCTAGCCTCCAAGAGACCCAGTACTTC
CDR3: CASSLRASLQETQYF

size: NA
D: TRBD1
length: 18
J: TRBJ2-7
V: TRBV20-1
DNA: TGCAGTGCTAGAGACCGGGACAGGGGGCCCATCCCCGCCTACGAGCAGTACTTC
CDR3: CSARDRDRGPIPAYEQYF

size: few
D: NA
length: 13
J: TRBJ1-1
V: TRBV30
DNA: TGTGCCTGGAGAGGACACCTGAACACTGAAGCTTTCTTT
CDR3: CAWRGHLNTEAFF

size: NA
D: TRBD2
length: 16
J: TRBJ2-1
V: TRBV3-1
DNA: TGTGCCAGCAGCCAAGCGGGGGGGCCTTCTTACAATGAGCAGTTCTTC
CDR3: CASSQAGGPSYNEQFF

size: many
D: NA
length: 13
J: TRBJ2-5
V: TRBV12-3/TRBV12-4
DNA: TGTGCCAGCAGTTCGGGCAGCCGGAAGACCCAGTACTTC
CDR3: CASSSGSRKTQYF

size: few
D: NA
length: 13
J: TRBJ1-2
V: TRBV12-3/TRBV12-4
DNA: TGTGCCAGCAGTTTGGGGGTCTTCTATGGCTACACCTTC
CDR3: CASSLGVFYGYTF

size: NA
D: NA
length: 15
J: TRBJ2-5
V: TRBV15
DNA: TGTGCCTCTTCAAAGCAGTCGGGAGTTCAAGAGACCCAGTACTTC
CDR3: CASSKQSGVQETQYF

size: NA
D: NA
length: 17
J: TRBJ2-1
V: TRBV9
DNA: TGTGCCAGCAGCGTAGGTCGAGAGAGGAGCTCCTACAATGAGCAGTTCTTC
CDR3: CASSVGRERSSYNEQFF

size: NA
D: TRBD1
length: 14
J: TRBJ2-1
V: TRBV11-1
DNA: TGTGCCAGCAGCTTAGGGGGACAGGGGCGTGAGCAGTTCTTC
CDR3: CASSLGGQGREQFF

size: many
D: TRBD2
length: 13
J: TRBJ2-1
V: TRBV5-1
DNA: TGCGCCAGCAGCGCCGGACTAGACAGTGAGCAGTTCTTC
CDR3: CASSAGLDSEQFF

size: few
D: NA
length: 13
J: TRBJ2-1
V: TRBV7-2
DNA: TGTGCCAGCAGCTTACGCAGGGAGAATGAGCAGTTCTTC
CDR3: CASSLRRENEQFF

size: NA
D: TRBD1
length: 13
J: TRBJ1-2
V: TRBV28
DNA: TGTGCCAGCAGTCTGACAGGGAAGAACGGCTACACCTTC
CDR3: CASSLTGKNGYTF

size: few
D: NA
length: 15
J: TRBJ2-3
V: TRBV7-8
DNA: TGTGCCAGCAGCCTACGACTAGATATCACAGATACGCAGTATTTT
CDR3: CASSLRLDITDTQYF

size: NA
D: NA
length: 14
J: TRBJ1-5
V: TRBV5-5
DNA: TGTGCCAGCAGCCCGGGCCGCCATTCGATGCCCCAGCATTTT
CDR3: CASSPGRHSMPQHF

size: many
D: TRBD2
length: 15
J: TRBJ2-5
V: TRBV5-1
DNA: TGCGCCAGCAGCACTCCGGGACTAGCGGCGGAGACCCAGTACTTC
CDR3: CASSTPGLAAETQYF

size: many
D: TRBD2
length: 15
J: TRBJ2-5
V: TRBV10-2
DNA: TGCGCCAGCAGTGAGACGGCTAGCGGGGGACCAACCCAGTACTTC
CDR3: CASSETASGGPTQYF

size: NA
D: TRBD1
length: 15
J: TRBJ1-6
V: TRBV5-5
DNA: TGTGCCAGCAGGTTGACAGGGAACTATAATTCACCCCTCCACTTT
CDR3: CASRLTGNYNSPLHF

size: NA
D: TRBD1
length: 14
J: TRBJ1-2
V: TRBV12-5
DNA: TGTGCTAGTGGTTCGGGACAGGGGTCGAATGGCTACACCTTC
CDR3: CASGSGQGSNGYTF

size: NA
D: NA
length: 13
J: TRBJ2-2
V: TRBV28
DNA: TGTGCCAGCAGTCCTGGGACGACCGGGGAGCTGTTTTTT
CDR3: CASSPGTTGELFF

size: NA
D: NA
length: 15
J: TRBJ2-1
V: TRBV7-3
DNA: TGTGCCAGCAGCTTCGCCGGGGGGCGCCTCGATGAGCAGTTCTTC
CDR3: CASSFAGGRLDEQFF

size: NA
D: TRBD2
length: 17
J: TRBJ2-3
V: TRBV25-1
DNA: TGTGCCAGCACCCAACGGGGAGCGGGAGACGGTACAGATACGCAGTATTTT
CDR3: CASTQRGAGDGTDTQYF

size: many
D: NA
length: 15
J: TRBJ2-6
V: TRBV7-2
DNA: TGTGCCAGCAGCTCCCGGAAGTGGGGGGCCAACGTCCTGACTTTC
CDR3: CASSSRKWGANVLTF

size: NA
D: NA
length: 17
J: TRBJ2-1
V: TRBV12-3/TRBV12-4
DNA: TGTGCCAGCCGTTTAGGAGGGGGCGTGATCAGGGTTAGTGAGCAGTTCTTC
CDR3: CASRLGGGVIRVSEQFF

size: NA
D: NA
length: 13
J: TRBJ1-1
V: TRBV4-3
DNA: TGCGCCAGCAGCCAGCTACAGGGCCCTGAAGCTTTCTTT
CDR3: CASSQLQGPEAFF

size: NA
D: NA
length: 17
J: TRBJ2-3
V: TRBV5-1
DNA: TGCGCCAGCAGTTTCATCACAGGGACTTTTGACACAGATACGCAGTATTTT
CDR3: CASSFITGTFDTDTQYF

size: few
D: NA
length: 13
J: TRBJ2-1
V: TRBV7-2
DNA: TGTGCCAGCACCCAACTAGTGCGGAATGAGCAGTTCTTC
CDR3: CASTQLVRNEQFF

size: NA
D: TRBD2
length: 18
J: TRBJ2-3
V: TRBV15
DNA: TGTGCCACCAGTACGTTAGCGGGAGGGTCCGAACGCACAGATACGCAGTATTTT
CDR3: CATSTLAGGSERTDTQYF